Shown below are 28 T cell receptor beta chains from a single sample sequenced in a study of T cells in Graves' hyperthyroidism and ophthalmopathy. From RNA transcripts, TCR beta CDR3 regions were amplified. The TCR CDR3 first-round RT-PCR relied on the HTBI primer set. TCRdb independently ran MiXCR on the multiplex PCR reads; one entry per CDR3 protein. The sample has about 570,000 distinct CDR3 sequences; approximately 44% are singletons. The sequencing input was peripheral blood or thyroid tissue (not recorded which). These receptors all stem from an adult woman with Graves' disease, either hyperthyroidism or ophthalmopathy (not recorded which).

This clonotype has a handful of counts. The chain joins TRBV15 to TRBJ1-4; no clear D. Germline V gene data show CDR1 as LNHNV and CDR2 as YYDKDF (reference sequence). The CDR3 runs to 15 residues. Trimming took off 0 bases at V and 0 bases at J, with 5 bases between the two ends. CDR3 amino acids: CATSRDQATNEKLFF. For the CDR3, the DNA is TGTGCCACCAGCAGAGATCAGGCAACTAATGAAAAACTGTTTTTT.

This chain uses TRBV28 with TRBJ2-2; no firm D call. V was clipped by 8 bases and J by 2 bases, with 18 bases between them. Germline loops: CDR1 MDHEN, CDR2 SYDVKM. This CDR3 spans 16 amino acids. In DNA, the CDR3 is TGTGCCAGCGCACCCCCCCGTCGATTTAACACCGGGGAGCTGTTTTTT. Translation gives CASAPPRRFNTGELFF. Full variable domain (rest looked up from reference TRBV28 and TRBJ2-2): DVKVTQSSRYLVKRTGEKVFLECVQDMDHENMFWYRQDPGLGLRLIYFSYDVKMKEKGDIPEGYSVSREKKERFSLILESASTNQTSMYLCASAPPRRFNTGELFFGEGSRLTVL.

This clonotype was counted many times. The chain employs TRBV7-8 and TRBJ1-1; maybe TRBD1 (6 bases). The V end lost 8 bases, the J end lost 6 bases, and 19 bases lay between the germline ends. CDR1 SGHVS and CDR2 FQNEAQ come from the germline V gene. The CDR3 has 14 amino acids. The CDR3 spells CASSRGAPFSEAFF. The DNA of the CDR3 is TGTGCCAGCTCGAGGGGGGCCCCTTTTTCTGAAGCTTTCTTT. The variable domain in full, completed from reference TRBV7-8 and TRBJ1-1, reads GAGVSQSPRYKVAKRGQDVALRCDPISGHVSLFWYQQALGQGPEFLTYFQNEAQLDKSGLPSDRFFAERPEGSVSTLKIQRTQQEDSAVYLCASSRGAPFSEAFFGQGTRLTVV.

The chain has TRBV7-9 and TRBJ1-2; D remains ambiguous. The germline CDR1 and CDR2 sequences are SEHNR and FQNEAQ (reference sequence). The germline V and J ends were trimmed by 7 bases and 7 bases, with 13 bases remaining between them. The CDR3 totals 12 residues. The CDR3 sequence: CASTQPFSGYTF. CDR3 nucleotide sequence: TGTGCCAGCACACAGCCCTTCTCTGGCTACACCTTC. Combining the CDR3 with reference TRBV7-9 and TRBJ1-2 gives the whole variable domain DTGVSQNPRHKITKRGQNVTFRCDPISEHNRLYWYRQTLGQGPEFLTYFQNEAQLEKSRLLSDRFSAERPKGSFSTLEIQRTEQGDSAMYLCASTQPFSGYTFGSGTRLTVV.

This clonotype was recorded many times. The chain couples TRBV29-1 to TRBJ1-1; no clear D. This CDR3 comprises 11 residues. Trimming stripped 3 bases from V and 8 bases from J, with 10 bases between. Germline V gene data show CDR1 as SQVTM and CDR2 as ANQGSEA. CDR3: CSVELAGEAFF. CDR3 sequence (DNA): TGCAGCGTTGAGCTCGCAGGAGAAGCTTTCTTT.

This clonotype was seen a handful of times. This could be a read error, since a much larger clone is one nucleotide away. The chain links TRBV2 to TRBJ1-4; D call uncertain. Germline lookup yields CDR1 SNHLY and CDR2 FYNNEI. CDR3 length equals 15 residues. V was shortened by 6 bases and J by 4 bases, with 15 bases between the two germline ends. The CDR3 DNA follows: TGTGCCAGCAGGGGCCCGAGGTTTGATAATGAAAAACTGTTTTTT. Its protein is CASRGPRFDNEKLFF. Complete variable domain (other parts from reference TRBV2 and TRBJ1-4): EPEVTQTPSHQVTQMGQEVILRCVPISNHLYFYWYRQILGQKVEFLVSFYNNEISEKSEIFDDQFSVERPDGSNFTLKIRSTKLEDSAMYFCASRGPRFDNEKLFFGSGTQLSVL.

This sequence joins TRBV2 and TRBJ1-5, with TRBD1 matching 8 bases. This CDR3 spans 15 amino acids. V dropped 4 bases and J dropped 4; count of bases not matched to a gene: 6. The V gene's germline CDR1 is SNHLY and CDR2 FYNNEI. The CDR3 DNA reads TGTGCCAGCAGTGCTGGACAGGGAATTAATCAGCCCCAGCATTTT. This codes for CASSAGQGINQPQHF.

The gene calls are TRBV7-2 and TRBJ2-5; 9 nucleotides line up with TRBD2. The CDR3 has 15 residues. CDR1 and CDR2 from the germline V gene are SGHTA and FQGNSA. V lost 1 base, J lost 11 bases, and 11 bases stayed unmatched. The CDR3 reads CASSLEYNSGSLQYF. For the CDR3, the DNA is TGTGCCAGCAGCTTAGAATATAATAGCGGGAGTTTACAGTACTTC. The entire variable domain, with the rest obtained from reference TRBV7-2 and TRBJ2-5, is as follows: GAGVSQSPSNKVTEKGKDVELRCDPISGHTALYWYRQSLGQGLEFLIYFQGNSAPDKSGLPSDRFSAERTGGSVSTLTIQRTQQEDSAVYLCASSLEYNSGSLQYFGPGTRLLVL.

A single count supports this clonotype. The chain links TRBV10-3 to TRBJ1-1, with D hard to call. CDR1 is ENHRY, CDR2 SYGVKD, per germline. The CDR3 contains 11 residues. Trimming left V 8 bases short and J 9 bases short, with 13 bases between. In DNA form, the CDR3 reads TGTGCCATCGAGACTGGGCCTAAAGCTTTCTTT. Translating it yields CAIETGPKAFF.

V is TRBV7-2 and J is TRBJ1-1, with D unclear. This CDR3 has 15 amino acids. V was pared by 2 bases and J by 0 bases, with 10 bases between. Germline V gene lookup returns CDR1 SGHTA and CDR2 FQGNSA. The CDR3 reads CASSLWAGLNTEAFF. The CDR3 nucleotides read TGTGCCAGCAGCTTATGGGCAGGATTGAACACTGAAGCTTTCTTT. Based on the CDR3 plus reference TRBV7-2 and TRBJ1-1, the full variable domain is GAGVSQSPSNKVTEKGKDVELRCDPISGHTALYWYRQSLGQGLEFLIYFQGNSAPDKSGLPSDRFSAERTGGSVSTLTIQRTQQEDSAVYLCASSLWAGLNTEAFFGQGTRLTVV.

This clonotype was observed a single time. This chain uses TRBV20-1 with TRBJ1-5, with D unclear. The germline V and J ends were trimmed by 6 bases and 2 bases, with 11 bases remaining between them. Per the germline V gene, CDR1 is DFQATT and CDR2 is SNEGSKA (reference sequence). This CDR3 is built from 13 residues. CDR3 sequence reads: CSASSFGNQPQHF. The CDR3 DNA reads as TGCAGTGCCAGCAGCTTCGGCAATCAGCCCCAGCATTTT.

This clonotype was seen a handful of times. The rearrangement links TRBV28 to TRBJ2-7, with 7 bases matching TRBD1. CDR3 length: 14 amino acids. Germline values: CDR1 MDHEN, CDR2 SYDVKM. The J segment lost 2 bases and the V segment lost 5 bases, leaving 6 bases of the junction unmatched. CDR3 DNA: TGTGCCAGCAGTCCGGGACAGCCCCCCTACGAGCAGTACTTC. Encoded protein: CASSPGQPPYEQYF.

This chain connects TRBV5-4 to TRBJ2-7, with D tentatively TRBD1 or TRBD2 (5 bases each). Germline loops: CDR1 SGHNT, CDR2 YYREEE (reference sequence). This CDR3 spans 15 amino acids. Trimming left V 0 bases short and J 0 bases short, with 10 bases between. The CDR3 DNA reads as TGTGCCAGCAGCTTGGCCGGGACGCGCTCCTACGAGCAGTACTTC. Translation: CASSLAGTRSYEQYF.

This clonotype was counted at least ten times. This chain connects TRBV7-8 to TRBJ2-2, with D hard to call. Germline CDR1 is SGHVS and CDR2 is FQNEAQ. V shed 1 base and J shed 0 bases, with 6 bases lying between them. This CDR3 comprises 15 residues. CDR3 amino acids: CASSLGRANTGELFF. Here the CDR3 DNA reads TGTGCCAGCAGCTTAGGCAGAGCGAACACCGGGGAGCTGTTTTTT.

The chain joins TRBV29-1 to TRBJ1-3, with 8 bases fitting TRBD1. There are 17 residues in the CDR3. From germline, CDR1 is SQVTM and CDR2 ANQGSEA. Germline trimming cut 4 bases from V and 3 bases from J; bases unmatched to any gene: 14. CDR3 sequence reads: CSVAPKSGQGSGNTIYF. DNA of the CDR3: TGCAGCGTTGCCCCAAAGAGCGGACAGGGTAGTGGAAACACCATATATTTT.

At least ten counts were recorded for this clonotype. The chain joins TRBV6-5 to TRBJ2-7, with D possibly being TRBD2 (6 bases). The germline gives CDR1 MNHEY, CDR2 SVGAGI. V shed 7 bases and J shed 2 bases, with 18 bases lying between them. CDR3 length equals 15 residues. This chain's CDR3 is CASNMFGGTTYEQYF. CDR3 coding DNA: TGTGCCAGCAATATGTTCGGCGGGACGACCTACGAGCAGTACTTC.

The genes are TRBV7-9 and TRBJ2-3; a weak D match, TRBD2 (5 bases). Germline CDR1 and CDR2: SEHNR and FQNEAQ (reference sequence). V lost 0 bases and J 5 bases, leaving 15 bases between the germline ends. The CDR3 is made up of 16 amino acids. The CDR3 bases are TGTGCCAGCAGCTTAGCGGGAGAGTCAAAGGGAGATACGCAGTATTTT. Translated, it gives CASSLAGESKGDTQYF. Complete variable domain (other parts from reference TRBV7-9 and TRBJ2-3): DTGVSQNPRHKITKRGQNVTFRCDPISEHNRLYWYRQTLGQGPEFLTYFQNEAQLEKSRLLSDRFSAERPKGSFSTLEIQRTEQGDSAMYLCASSLAGESKGDTQYFGPGTRLTVL.

This clonotype has a handful of counts. The chain links TRBV2 to TRBJ2-2; no clear D. Germline CDR1 reads SNHLY; CDR2 reads FYNNEI. The CDR3 loop spans 16 amino acids. The ends were cut back, 3 bases at V and 2 bases at J, with 13 bases in the middle. In nucleotides, the CDR3 is TGTGCCAGCAGTGACGATAGCATACATAACACCGGGGAGCTGTTTTTT. This gives the protein CASSDDSIHNTGELFF.

The J gene is TRBJ2-5, the V gene TRBV29-1; TRBD1 or TRBD2 may be the D gene (5 bases each). Germline V CDR1 and CDR2: SQVTM, ANQGSEA. Trimming removed 4 bases from V and 5 bases from J, with 17 bases in between. The CDR3 loop spans 14 amino acids. CDR3 sequence (DNA): TGCAGCGTTGTTCTGGGACCCCTTGGCGAGACCCAGTACTTC. It specifies CSVVLGPLGETQYF.

This clonotype was counted a single time. The V and J genes are TRBV10-2 and TRBJ1-1, with D maybe TRBD1 (5 bases). Trimming shortened V by 8 bases and J by 7 bases, and 17 bases separated the two germline ends. CDR1 and CDR2 from the germline V gene are WSHSY and SAAADI. The CDR3 length is 13 residues. The CDR3 loop is CASGGRIFGEAFF. CDR3 DNA sequence: TGCGCCAGCGGGGGACGGATCTTTGGTGAAGCTTTCTTT.

Of note for this clonotype: A much more abundant neighbour one base away suggests this may be a read error. This chain links TRBV3-1 with TRBJ2-2; possibly TRBD2 for D (5 bases). The CDR3 runs 11 residues. Germline V gene data show CDR1 as LGHDT and CDR2 as YNNKEL (reference sequence). The CDR3 sequence: CASVGTGELLF. In nucleotides, the CDR3 is TGTGCCAGCGTGGGTACCGGGGAGCTGCTTTTT. The whole variable domain, filled in from reference TRBV3-1 and TRBJ2-2, reads DTAVSQTPKYLVTQMGNDKSIKCEQNLGHDTMYWYKQDSKKFLKIMFSYNNKELIINETVPNRFSPKSPDKAHLNLHINSLELGDSAVYFCASVGTGELLFGEGSRLTVL.

The chain carries TRBV10-3 and TRBJ2-7; unclear D gene. The germline V and J ends were trimmed by 3 bases and 2 bases, with 11 bases remaining between them. This CDR3 has 14 amino acids. Germline loops: CDR1 ENHRY, CDR2 SYGVKD. In DNA, the CDR3 is TGTGCCATCAGTGACCGGAGCCGTACCTACGAGCAGTACTTC. Protein product: CAISDRSRTYEQYF.

The chain is built from TRBV15 and TRBJ2-5, with 8 positions matching TRBD1. There are 14 residues in the CDR3. Germline assignment: CDR1 LNHNV and CDR2 YYDKDF (reference sequence). Trimming removed 3 bases from V and 9 bases from J; junction bases left unmatched: 9. The CDR3 loop reads CATSSGQGHQPQYF. CDR3 bases: TGTGCCACCAGCAGTGGACAGGGCCATCAGCCCCAGTACTTC.

In regard to this clonotype: Sequence at one end of the junction differs from germline and may be a read error. The genes are TRBV19 and TRBJ2-1; perhaps D is TRBD1 or TRBD2 (7 bases each). The germline CDR1 and CDR2 sequences are LNHDA and SQIVND (reference sequence). This CDR3 region has 12 residues. The CDR3 DNA reads as TGTGCCAGTCAGGGGGGGTACAGTGAGCAGTTCTTC. Amino acids: CASQGGYSEQFF.

This chain uses TRBV28 with TRBJ1-6; 7 nucleotides agree with TRBD1. J lost 10 bases, V lost 5 bases, and 11 bases had no gene match. The germline V gene encodes CDR1 MDHEN and CDR2 SYDVKM. The length of the CDR3 is 15 residues. The CDR3 here is CASSPPTGPESPLHF. The CDR3 nucleotides are TGTGCCAGCAGTCCACCGACAGGGCCGGAGTCACCCCTCCACTTT. Using reference TRBV28 and TRBJ1-6 for the parts outside the CDR3, the full variable domain is DVKVTQSSRYLVKRTGEKVFLECVQDMDHENMFWYRQDPGLGLRLIYFSYDVKMKEKGDIPEGYSVSREKKERFSLILESASTNQTSMYLCASSPPTGPESPLHFGNGTRLTVT.

In this sample, this clonotype turned up many times. V usage is TRBV3-1 and J usage is TRBJ2-6; no firm D call. V lost 0 bases, J lost 0 bases, and 6 bases lay in between. CDR3 size: 16 residues. CDR1 is LGHDT and CDR2 is YNNKEL in the germline V gene (reference sequence). CDR3 nucleotides: TGTGCCAGCAGCCAAGAAGGTGGCTCTGGGGCCAACGTCCTGACTTTC. As protein: CASSQEGGSGANVLTF.

This clonotype occurred many times. The CDR3 region has the DNA TGTGCCAGCAGTGTTCAGCTTAATCAGCCCCAGCATTTT. Translation: CASSVQLNQPQHF. The chain is built from TRBV2 and TRBJ1-5, with D uncertain. The germline V and J ends were trimmed by 4 bases and 4 bases, with 8 bases remaining between them. This CDR3 has 13 residues. Germline V gene sequence: CDR1 SNHLY, CDR2 FYNNEI.

J is TRBJ1-3 and V is TRBV7-9; 7 bases are shared with TRBD1. The CDR3 length is 14 residues. V lost 6 bases and J lost 4; bases outside the gene matches: 6. Germline-derived CDR1 and CDR2 are SEHNR and FQNEAQ (reference sequence). CDR3 DNA sequence: TGTGCCAGCAGAGTCCGGGACAGAGGAAACACCATATATTTT. Its protein product is CASRVRDRGNTIYF.